This entry lists 27 T cell receptor beta chains sequenced from one sample in a study of Tregs in tolerant kidney transplant recipients. Clones were read by immunoSEQ multiplex PCR, and TCRdb kept only the in-frame ones, dropping some. Here the sample spans tens of thousands of clones, approximately 94% being singletons. The sequencing input was CD8+ T cells from blood. The receptor source for this set is a human donor in good health.

V gene TRBV30 combines with J gene TRBJ2-2; 11 positions agree with TRBD2. Unmatched junction bases numbered 9, after V lost 2 bases and J lost 7 bases. Germline CDR1 is GTSNPN and CDR2 is SVGIG (reference sequence). CDR3 length: 16 residues. The DNA for the CDR3 is TGTGCCTGGAGTCCCCTAGCGGGAGGAAGTAGCGGGGAGCTGTTTTTT. Protein sequence: CAWSPLAGGSSGELFF.

The chain carries TRBV25-1 and TRBJ2-5, with 7 bases identical to TRBD2. CDR3 size: 12 residues. Trimming at V came to 8 bases and at J to 7 bases, leaving 7 bases not matched to a gene. Germline V gene sequence: CDR1 MGHDK, CDR2 SYGVNS. The CDR3 DNA reads as TGTGCCAGCGGGGCGGGAGTTGGGACCCAGTACTTC. Its protein product is CASGAGVGTQYF.

The CDR3 DNA is TGTGCCTGGAGGGGGCGGGACAGTCTAACGGGCCTGGAGCAGTTCTTC. Amino acid sequence: CAWRGRDSLTGLEQFF. The chain recombines TRBV30 with TRBJ2-1, with TRBD1 as a possible D gene (7 bases). From germline, CDR1 is GTSNPN and CDR2 SVGIG (reference sequence). The CDR3 is made up of 16 amino acids. Trimming cost V 3 bases and J 10 bases, with 25 bases left between them.

A few counts support this clone. This chain connects TRBV6-5 to TRBJ2-1; D may be TRBD1 or TRBD2 (5 bases each). V was cut by 2 bases and J by 9 bases, with 20 bases left in between. Germline CDR1 is MNHEY and CDR2 is SVGAGI. The CDR3 runs to 16 residues. The CDR3 here is CASSYDRDPRASEQFF. The CDR3 nucleotides are TGTGCCAGCAGTTACGACCGGGACCCTAGGGCTTCTGAGCAGTTCTTC.

The rearrangement links TRBV5-1 to TRBJ2-2, with TRBD2 identical over 13 bases. This CDR3 spans 15 amino acids. Germline assignment: CDR1 SGHRS and CDR2 YFSETQ. The V and J ends lost 5 bases and 6 bases, in that order; junction bases with no gene match: 4. The CDR3 DNA reads as TGCGCCAGCAGGACTAGCGGGGGGCCTTCCGGGGAGCTGTTTTTT. Translation gives CASRTSGGPSGELFF.

The rearrangement links TRBV5-1 to TRBJ2-3, with 12 bases aligning to TRBD2. This CDR3 comprises 17 residues. V lost 5 bases, J lost 0 bases, and 7 bases stayed unmatched. Germline CDR1 SGHRS, CDR2 YFSETQ. This CDR3 is CASRIRTSGTSTDTQYF. The CDR3 DNA reads TGCGCCAGCAGGATAAGGACTAGCGGGACTAGCACAGATACGCAGTATTTT.

The chain combines TRBV19 with TRBJ1-5, with 8 bases matching TRBD1. Per germline, CDR1 LNHDA and CDR2 SQIVND (reference sequence). The trim removed 4 bases at V and 0 bases at J, leaving 5 bases unmatched. CDR3 length equals 16 residues. The CDR3 protein is CASSTGTGSSNQPQHF. The CDR3 bases are TGTGCCAGTAGTACCGGGACAGGCAGTAGCAATCAGCCCCAGCATTTT.

The CDR3 DNA reads as TGTGCCAGTAGTATGGGCAAGACTGAAGCTTTCTTT. Protein: CASSMGKTEAFF. The rearrangement uses TRBV19 and TRBJ1-1; D not certain. Germline values: CDR1 LNHDA, CDR2 SQIVND (reference sequence). The CDR3 covers 12 residues. Trimming removed 3 bases at V and 5 bases at J, with 7 bases between.

The chain uses TRBV5-6 and TRBJ2-7; no clear D gene. The V end lost 0 bases, the J end lost 2 bases, and 9 bases lay between the germline ends. CDR1 is SGHDT and CDR2 is YYEEEE in the germline V gene. The CDR3 is 14 amino acids. In nucleotides, the CDR3 is TGTGCCAGCAGCTTGGCCTGGCTTACCTACGAGCAGTACTTC. It is translated as CASSLAWLTYEQYF.

The chain is built from TRBV30 and TRBJ1-1; D may be TRBD1 (5 bases). V was clipped by 2 bases and J by 8 bases, with 15 bases between them. This CDR3 contains 13 residues. Per the germline V gene, CDR1 is GTSNPN and CDR2 is SVGIG (reference sequence). CDR3 residues: CAWSSGGASEAFF. The CDR3 region has the DNA TGTGCCTGGAGTTCCGGGGGTGCCTCCGAAGCTTTCTTT.

V gene TRBV6-1 combines with J gene TRBJ2-7; D remains unclear. This CDR3 contains 10 residues. Per germline, CDR1 MNHNS and CDR2 SASEGT. The V gene lost 6 bases and the J gene lost 3 bases, with 3 bases spanning the gap. The chain's CDR3 is CASRDYEQYF. The CDR3 DNA reads TGTGCCAGCAGGGACTACGAGCAGTACTTC.

The CDR3 loop reads CAISESGAGGYGYTF. The CDR3 nucleotides read TGTGCCATCAGTGAGTCGGGAGCAGGGGGCTATGGCTACACCTTC. This chain uses TRBV10-3 with TRBJ1-2, with TRBD1 matching 7 bases. The CDR3 is 15 amino acids. Germline CDR1 is ENHRY and CDR2 is SYGVKD. With 0 bases clipped from V and 4 bases from J, the junction kept 5 bases outside the gene matches.

V and J are TRBV7-8 and TRBJ1-1; D unresolved. CDR1 is SGHVS and CDR2 is FQNEAQ in the germline V gene. The CDR3 is 18 residues long. V was shortened by 1 base and J by 4 bases, with 22 bases between the two germline ends. In DNA, the CDR3 is TGTGCCAGCAGCTTAGGGACCCCCTTTCGGGCCCAAGGCACTGAAGCTTTCTTT. Its protein is CASSLGTPFRAQGTEAFF.

The V gene is TRBV13, the J gene TRBJ2-7; possibly TRBD2 for D (6 bases). Trimming shortened V by 5 bases and J by 2 bases, and 16 bases separated the two germline ends. This CDR3 has 15 amino acids. Looked up from germline, CDR1 is PRHDT and CDR2 is FYEKMQ (reference sequence). The CDR3: CASSPRELTPYEQYF. DNA for the CDR3: TGTGCCAGCAGCCCCCGGGAGCTTACCCCCTACGAGCAGTACTTC.

V usage is TRBV6-6 and J usage is TRBJ1-1; D ambiguous. Germline V gene lookup returns CDR1 MNHNY and CDR2 SVGAGI (reference sequence). The CDR3 runs to 10 residues. Deletions cut 8 bases from V and 8 bases from J, with 9 bases between. Written as DNA, the CDR3 is TGTGCCAGCCCCGACCGCGAAGCTTTCTTT. It is translated as CASPDREAFF.

This CDR3 reads CASSTRLAGSYEQYF. CDR3 DNA: TGTGCCAGTAGTACCCGACTAGCGGGCTCCTACGAGCAGTACTTC. The chain uses TRBV19 and TRBJ2-7, with 10 bases identical to TRBD2. The germline CDR1 and CDR2 sequences are LNHDA and SQIVND (reference sequence). CDR3 length: 15 residues. Unmatched junction bases numbered 3, after V lost 4 bases and J lost 0 bases. Combining the CDR3 with reference TRBV19 and TRBJ2-7 gives the whole variable domain DGGITQSPKYLFRKEGQNVTLSCEQNLNHDAMYWYRQDPGQGLRLIYYSQIVNDFQKGDIAEGYSVSREKKESFPLTVTSAQKNPTAFYLCASSTRLAGSYEQYFGPGTRLTVT.

This chain links TRBV6-1 with TRBJ2-7; TRBD1 matches at 9 bases. Trimming took 5 bases from V and 1 from J; bases not matched to a gene: 6. CDR3 length: 15 residues. CDR1 MNHNS and CDR2 SASEGT come from the germline V gene. The chain's CDR3 is CASSNRDRASYEQYF. The CDR3 DNA follows: TGTGCCAGCAGTAATCGGGACAGGGCTTCCTACGAGCAGTACTTC.

The CDR3 DNA reads as TGTGCCAGCAGCCCGCGCGAGAAGGGTAGCCGGGCTTTCGATACGCAGTATTTT. Protein product: CASSPREKGSRAFDTQYF. The chain joins TRBV7-3 to TRBJ2-3; D call uncertain. Between the trimmed V and J ends, which lost 5 bases and 6 bases, there was a span of 27 bases. The CDR3 covers 18 residues. The V gene's germline CDR1 is SGHTA and CDR2 FQGTGA.

The J gene is TRBJ2-1, the V gene TRBV7-8, with a tentative D call TRBD2 (6 bases). In germline, CDR1 is SGHVS, CDR2 FQNEAQ. With 2 bases removed from V and 8 bases from J, the gap between germline ends came to 13 bases. The CDR3 length is 14 residues. The CDR3 coding sequence is TGTGCCAGCAGCTTACCGACCGGGGGTGATGAGCAGTTCTTC. Its protein product is CASSLPTGGDEQFF.

V is TRBV30 and J is TRBJ1-1; 7 bases map to TRBD1. V lost 3 bases and J lost 5; bases outside the gene matches: 3. This CDR3 spans 12 amino acids. The germline V gene encodes CDR1 GTSNPN and CDR2 SVGIG (reference sequence). In DNA, the CDR3 is TGTGCCTGGAGGACAGGGATGACTGAAGCTTTCTTT. It specifies CAWRTGMTEAFF. Based on the CDR3 plus reference TRBV30 and TRBJ1-1, the full variable domain is SQTIHQWPATLVQPVGSPLSLECTVEGTSNPNLYWYRQAAGRGLQLLFYSVGIGQISSEVPQNLSASRPQDRQFILSSKKLLLSDSGFYLCAWRTGMTEAFFGQGTRLTVV.

The V gene is TRBV9, the J gene TRBJ2-7; 8 bases agree with TRBD1. Germline CDR1 is SGDLS and CDR2 is YYNGEE. The CDR3 consists of 15 residues. Trimming removed 2 bases from V and 0 bases from J; junction bases left unmatched: 4. The CDR3 DNA follows: TGTGCCAGCAGCGTCGGACAGGGTACCTCCTACGAGCAGTACTTC. Protein: CASSVGQGTSYEQYF.

The chain links TRBV19 to TRBJ1-2; a weak D match, TRBD1 (6 bases). The CDR3 length is 15 residues. From germline, CDR1 is LNHDA and CDR2 SQIVND (reference sequence). Trimming left V 1 base short and J 4 bases short, with 13 bases between. In DNA form, the CDR3 reads TGTGCCAGTAGTATAGTAAACAGGGTAGGCTATGGCTACACCTTC. It is translated as CASSIVNRVGYGYTF.

The chain combines TRBV15 with TRBJ2-1, with D possibly TRBD2 on 6 matching bases. CDR3 length: 16 residues. Germline V lookup: CDR1 LNHNV, CDR2 YYDKDF (reference sequence). V was clipped by 5 bases and J by 2 bases, with 16 bases between them. This CDR3 is CATSEHTSPTYNEQFF. The DNA for the CDR3 is TGTGCCACCAGCGAACATACTAGCCCCACCTACAATGAGCAGTTCTTC.

The rearrangement uses TRBV19 and TRBJ1-2; 10 nucleotides align to TRBD1. This CDR3 spans 15 amino acids. Germline loops: CDR1 LNHDA, CDR2 SQIVND (reference sequence). V dropped 5 bases and J dropped 5; count of bases not matched to a gene: 8. The CDR3 coding sequence is TGTGCCAGTAGTGGAACCGGGACAGGGGTGTATGGCTACACCTTC. This sequence encodes CASSGTGTGVYGYTF.

This rearrangement joins TRBV11-2 to TRBJ1-4; perhaps TRBD1 as D (5 bases). Germline V CDR1 and CDR2: SGHAT, FQNNGV. The CDR3 has 14 amino acids. V shed 0 bases and J shed 7 bases, with 9 bases lying between them. The CDR3 loop reads CASSLEGDLEKLFF. CDR3 nucleotide sequence: TGTGCCAGCAGCTTAGAGGGGGACCTTGAAAAACTGTTTTTT.

This clone was found a few times. The chain carries TRBV6-4 and TRBJ2-2, with D maybe TRBD1 (6 bases). CDR1 and CDR2 (germline): MRHNA, SNTAGT. CDR3 size: 14 residues. V was shortened by 5 bases and J by 5 bases, with 12 bases between the two germline ends. The CDR3 DNA reads as TGTGCCAGCAGTCCAAACAGGGAAACCGGGGAGCTGTTTTTT. Translated, it gives CASSPNRETGELFF.

This chain links TRBV2 with TRBJ1-1; D remains ambiguous. With 6 bases removed from V and 8 bases from J, the gap between germline ends came to 7 bases. The germline CDR1 and CDR2 sequences are SNHLY and FYNNEI. The CDR3 sequence is 10 residues long. CDR3 in amino acids: CASRRAEAFF. CDR3 bases: TGTGCCAGCAGGAGGGCCGAAGCTTTCTTT.